The clone carrying this T cell receptor (beta chain) turned up a few times. The antigen remains undetermined. CDR3 length equals 18 residues. Trimming pared 0 bases from V and 9 bases from J, leaving 27 bases between. The germline V gene encodes CDR1 SGHRS and CDR2 YFSETQ. The data derive from a study of blood T cells in healthy people across ages. Findings and limits, study-wide: Per million T cells, the diversity of TCR beta decreased roughly linearly as age advanced.

Then a second PCR, running roughly 7 to 11 cycles, was carried out with a sample-barcoded 5' primer and a J-beta primer mix. TCRdb fed the 5' RACE reads into MiXCR, producing one record per CDR3 protein. This sample has fewer than 750,000 distinct CDR3 sequences, with over 40% found just once. The sequence came from a woman aged 80 or over in good health. The sequencing input was blood. The V gene is TRBV5-1, the J gene TRBJ2-5; the D gene is possibly TRBD2 (7 bases). CDR3 DNA: TGCGCCAGCAGCTTGGCTTTGGGGGCGCTTCATCATCGGGAGGCCCAGTACTTC. This gives the protein CASSLALGALHHREAQYF.